Below are 22 T cell receptor beta chains sequenced from a single sample in a study of regulatory T cells in long-lasting Graves disease. Time point specified: persistent/refractory GD, antithyroid drugs over 5 years with positive TRAb. The TCR library was prepared using RNA isolated from PBMCs. To make TCR beta libraries, researchers used iRepertoire HTBI primers and Arm-PCR of CDR3 regions. TCRdb passed the multiplex PCR reads through MiXCR, listing each CDR3 protein once. The sample carries about 470,000 distinct CDR3 sequences, roughly 21% recorded once. The input for sequencing was peripheral blood mononuclear cells (PBMCs), taken when the disease was refractory, from a patient treated with antithyroid drugs. These receptor sequences come from a female donor with Graves disease.

The J gene is TRBJ2-5, the V gene TRBV10-3; D call uncertain. Germline-derived CDR1 and CDR2 are ENHRY and SYGVKD. The CDR3 is made up of 16 amino acids. The V end lost 4 bases, the J end lost 2 bases, and 17 bases lay between the germline ends. CDR3: CAISVVEQAFQETQYF. The DNA of the CDR3 is TGTGCCATCAGTGTTGTCGAGCAAGCGTTTCAAGAGACCCAGTACTTC.

J is TRBJ2-7 and V is TRBV7-9, with 14 bases that match TRBD2. The CDR3 spans 16 residues. V lost 5 bases, J lost 9 bases, and 12 bases stayed unmatched. Per germline, CDR1 SEHNR and CDR2 FQNEAQ (reference sequence). The CDR3 region has the DNA TGTGCCAGCAGCCCGGGAAACCCGGGACTAGCGGGAGCGCAGTACTTC. The encoded protein is CASSPGNPGLAGAQYF.

This clonotype was counted many times. This chain joins TRBV28 and TRBJ2-4; 9 bases are a match to TRBD2. V was clipped by 4 bases and J by 0 bases; unmatched bases: 4. The CDR3 is 16 residues long. CDR1 and CDR2 (germline): MDHEN, SYDVKM. CDR3 nucleotides: TGTGCCAGCAGTTCAGGACTAGCGCGAGCCAAAAACATTCAGTACTTC. This encodes CASSSGLARAKNIQYF.

This clonotype was seen repeatedly, ten times or more. The V and J genes are TRBV6-1 and TRBJ2-6, with 7 bases identical to TRBD1. With V trimmed by 2 bases and J by 4 bases, 8 bases remained unmatched. The CDR3 sequence is 17 residues long. Germline assignment: CDR1 MNHNS and CDR2 SASEGT. The CDR3 is CASSELAKGAGANVLTF. The CDR3 coding sequence is TGTGCCAGCAGTGAATTGGCTAAGGGGGCCGGGGCCAACGTCCTGACTTTC.

Concerning this clonotype: This may stem from a read error, because a much larger clone lies one nucleotide away. The chain is built from TRBV27 and TRBJ1-2; 7 nucleotides match TRBD1. There are 13 residues in the CDR3. Trimming removed 6 bases from V and 9 bases from J; junction bases left unmatched: 10. Germline V gives CDR1 MNHEY, CDR2 SMNVEV (reference sequence). The CDR3 sequence: CASRRGPSHSYTF. The CDR3 region has the DNA TGTGCCAGCAGGAGGGGGCCATCGCATAGCTACACCTTC.

Remarks on this clonotype: An end of the junction does not agree with germline; a read error may underlie this. The V call is TRBV11-2, the J call TRBJ1-4, with D possibly TRBD1 on 6 matching bases. This CDR3 contains 16 residues. CDR1 is SGHAT and CDR2 is FQNNGV in the germline V gene. The CDR3 sequence: CASSLDPDPRGEKPFF. DNA for the CDR3: TGTGCCAGCAGCTTGGATCCGGATCCAAGGGGGGAAAAACCGTTTTTT.

Many counts were recorded for this clonotype. The chain has TRBV28 and TRBJ2-7, with D uncertain. Germline V lookup: CDR1 MDHEN, CDR2 SYDVKM. Between the trimmed V and J ends, which lost 2 bases and 3 bases, there was a span of 11 bases. The CDR3 contains 14 residues. CDR3 protein: CASSLGQRHYEQYF. In DNA form, the CDR3 reads TGTGCCAGCAGTTTAGGGCAGAGACACTACGAGCAGTACTTC.

There are many counts of this clonotype. The chain combines TRBV6-2 or TRBV6-3 with TRBJ1-6; 8 bases are shared with TRBD1. V trimming: 0 bases; J trimming: 7 bases; junction bases outside the gene matches: 8. This CDR3 contains 17 residues. Per germline, CDR1 MNHEY and CDR2 SVGEGT. DNA for the CDR3: TGTGCCAGCAGTTACTCTTGGCAGGGGGCGGGGAATTCACCCCTCCACTTT. Translating it yields CASSYSWQGAGNSPLHF.

This rearrangement joins TRBV19 to TRBJ1-1; possibly TRBD1 for D (5 bases). This CDR3 spans 13 amino acids. Trimming removed 4 bases at V and 4 bases at J, with 10 bases between. CDR1 LNHDA and CDR2 SQIVND come from the germline V gene (reference sequence). CDR3 residues: CASSTGLLTEAFF. The CDR3 DNA follows: TGTGCCAGTAGTACGGGGCTGCTCACTGAAGCTTTCTTT.

This clonotype was observed a few times. This chain connects TRBV7-9 to TRBJ1-4, with 7 bases lining up with TRBD1. CDR1 and CDR2 from the germline V gene are SEHNR and FQNEAQ (reference sequence). The junction had 3 bases not matched to a gene; V was cut back by 3 bases and J by 5 bases. This CDR3 has 14 amino acids. The CDR3 sequence is CASSFDRVNEKLFF. The CDR3 DNA reads TGTGCCAGCAGCTTCGACAGGGTAAATGAAAAACTGTTTTTT.

This clonotype came up many times. The rearrangement joins TRBV11-2 to TRBJ1-5, with TRBD1 as a possible D gene (5 bases). Deletions cut 1 base from V and 2 bases from J, with 15 bases between. CDR3 length: 17 residues. The germline gives CDR1 SGHAT, CDR2 FQNNGV. The CDR3 sequence is CASSLGSGLEGNQPQHF. CDR3 nucleotide sequence: TGTGCCAGCAGCTTAGGATCGGGACTCGAGGGCAATCAGCCCCAGCATTTT.

A remark on this clonotype: This clone may be a read error of a much larger clone one base away. The rearrangement links TRBV28 to TRBJ2-7; the D gene could be TRBD1 or TRBD2 (5 bases each). Germline V gene lookup returns CDR1 MDHEN and CDR2 SYDVKM. CDR3 size: 14 residues. CDR3 bases: TGTGCCAGCAGTGATCCAGGGAGTTCCTGCGAGCAGTACTTC. It translates to CASSDPGSSCEQYF.

This clonotype has a single count. The CDR3 DNA follows: TGTGCCAGCAGTGGCCGACAGTTAGTAATGGTCACAGATACGCAGTATTTT. Its protein is CASSGRQLVMVTDTQYF. The chain combines TRBV12-3 or TRBV12-4 with TRBJ2-3, with D perhaps TRBD1 (5 bases). The CDR3 loop spans 17 amino acids. V was trimmed by 5 bases and J by 2 bases, leaving 20 bases between them.

This clonotype was detected a few times. The chain employs TRBV19 and TRBJ1-4, with 7 bases lining up with TRBD1. V was pared by 5 bases and J by 5 bases, with 11 bases of the junction left unmatched. CDR1 is LNHDA and CDR2 is SQIVND in the germline V gene (reference sequence). The CDR3 sequence is 16 residues long. In DNA, the CDR3 is TGTGCCAGTAGTTCCCTCGCAGGGGGATTCAATGAAAAACTGTTTTTT. This codes for CASSSLAGGFNEKLFF.

This clonotype was seen at least ten times. The V gene is TRBV28, the J gene TRBJ2-2; 9 bases align to TRBD1. J gave up 6 bases and V 4 bases, and 6 bases lay outside the gene matches. This CDR3 spans 15 amino acids. Germline V gives CDR1 MDHEN, CDR2 SYDVKM. The CDR3 DNA reads as TGTGCCAGCAGTTCGGGACAGGGAAACGCCGGGGAGCTGTTTTTT. Translated: CASSSGQGNAGELFF. The complete variable domain, with remaining parts taken from reference TRBV28 and TRBJ2-2, reads DVKVTQSSRYLVKRTGEKVFLECVQDMDHENMFWYRQDPGLGLRLIYFSYDVKMKEKGDIPEGYSVSREKKERFSLILESASTNQTSMYLCASSSGQGNAGELFFGEGSRLTVL.

In the case of this clonotype: The junction shows a germline mismatch at one end, possibly a read error. The V gene is TRBV29-1, the J gene TRBJ2-1; D gene uncertain. Germline-derived CDR1 and CDR2 are SQVTM and ANQGSEA. This CDR3 region has 12 residues. CDR3 DNA sequence: TGCGGCGTTGGTGGGGTTTACAATGAGCAGTTCTTC. Amino acids: CGVGGVYNEQFF.

This clonotype was observed a handful of times. CDR3 sequence (DNA): TGCAGCGGGGAGGGCGCCGATAGCAATCAGCCCCAGCATTTT. Amino acids: CSGEGADSNQPQHF. The chain uses TRBV20-1 and TRBJ1-5, with D hard to call. The CDR3 sequence is 14 residues long. Germline V gene sequence: CDR1 DFQATT, CDR2 SNEGSKA (reference sequence).

The V gene is TRBV20-1, the J gene TRBJ1-1; D call uncertain. The V end lost 7 bases, the J end lost 8 bases, and 20 bases lay between the germline ends. The CDR3 is 13 residues long. Per germline, CDR1 DFQATT and CDR2 SNEGSKA (reference sequence). In DNA form, the CDR3 reads TGCAGTGTCACTGAACAATACGGTACCGAAGCTTTCTTT. It is translated as CSVTEQYGTEAFF.

This clonotype was seen a handful of times. The chain carries TRBV2 and TRBJ2-7; 10 bases fit TRBD2. Germline assignment: CDR1 SNHLY and CDR2 FYNNEI. CDR3 size: 14 residues. Trimming at V came to 6 bases and at J to 2 bases, leaving 4 bases not matched to a gene. The CDR3 here is CASRAGTSAYEQYF. The CDR3 nucleotides are TGTGCCAGCAGGGCCGGGACTAGCGCCTACGAGCAGTACTTC. The full variable domain, rest sourced from reference TRBV2 and TRBJ2-7, is EPEVTQTPSHQVTQMGQEVILRCVPISNHLYFYWYRQILGQKVEFLVSFYNNEISEKSEIFDDQFSVERPDGSNFTLKIRSTKLEDSAMYFCASRAGTSAYEQYFGPGTRLTVT.

The rearrangement links TRBV20-1 to TRBJ1-4, with D possibly TRBD1 on 5 matching bases. This CDR3 has 15 amino acids. With 3 bases removed from V and 4 bases from J, the gap between germline ends came to 15 bases. Germline-derived CDR1 and CDR2 are DFQATT and SNEGSKA (reference sequence). Written as DNA, the CDR3 is TGCAGTGCTAGGGAATCCGGGACCCTTAATGAAAAACTGTTTTTT. Its translation is CSARESGTLNEKLFF.

This clonotype was seen a handful of times. This sequence joins TRBV6-1 and TRBJ2-5, with 13 bases aligning to TRBD2. The trim removed 5 bases at V and 6 bases at J, leaving 12 bases unmatched. The CDR3 spans 17 residues. Per germline, CDR1 MNHNS and CDR2 SASEGT. The CDR3 sequence: CASSSELAGGSRKTQYF. The CDR3 DNA sequence: TGTGCCAGCAGTAGCGAACTAGCGGGAGGGTCTAGGAAGACCCAGTACTTC.

In regard to this clonotype: This may be a read error, as it is one base from a much larger clone. V gene TRBV6-2 or TRBV6-3 combines with J gene TRBJ1-1; D is uncertain. This CDR3 comprises 17 residues. The germline V gene encodes CDR1 MNHEY and CDR2 SVGEGT. Trimming cost V 7 bases and J 6 bases, with 27 bases left between them. The CDR3 region has the DNA TGTGCCAGCAAGCCAGCGCGCTGGCCATCCCAGGACGCTGAAGCTTTCTTT. Its protein is CASKPARWPSQDAEAFF.